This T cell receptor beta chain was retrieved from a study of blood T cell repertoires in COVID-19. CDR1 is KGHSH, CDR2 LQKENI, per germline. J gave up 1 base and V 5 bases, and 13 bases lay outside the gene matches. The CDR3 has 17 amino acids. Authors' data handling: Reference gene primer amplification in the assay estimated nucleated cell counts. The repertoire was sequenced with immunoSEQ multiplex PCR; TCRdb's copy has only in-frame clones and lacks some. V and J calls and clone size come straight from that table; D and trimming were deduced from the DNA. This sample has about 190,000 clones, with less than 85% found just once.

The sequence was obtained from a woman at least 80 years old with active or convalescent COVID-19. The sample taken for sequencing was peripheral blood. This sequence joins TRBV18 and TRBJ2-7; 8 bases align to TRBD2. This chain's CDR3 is CASSLRSGGGGSYEQYF. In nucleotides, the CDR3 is TGTGCCAGCTCATTACGAAGCGGGGGAGGAGGGTCCTACGAGCAGTACTTC.